The rows below give T cell receptor beta chains drawn from one sample of a study of sequential checkpoint blockade in melanoma. Sequencing was performed with immunoSEQ multiplex PCR; in TCRdb, only in-frame clones are kept and a portion is missing. The data contain roughly 11,000 clones, around 85% of them singletons. The sequenced sample was CD8+ T cells sorted from blood (inferred from file names), obtained from a patient given nivolumab and ipilimumab in sequence. These receptor sequences come from a human donor with melanoma. Each CDR3 is given with its conserved first and last residue. The order of the fields is J gene, D gene, clone size, V gene, CDR3 protein, CDR3 DNA. D genes are given only for firm matches. Size tells how often a clone was seen (once, few, many) or the class of an expanded clone, and some rows leave it out.

>TRBJ2-3|TRBD1|.|TRBV19
CASSTGTGEADTQYF
TGTGCCAGTAGTACCGGGACAGGGGAAGCAGATACGCAGTATTTT
>TRBJ2-7|.|.|TRBV5-1
CASSPGFTYEQYF
TGCGCCAGCAGCCCGGGGTTTACCTACGAGCAGTACTTC
>TRBJ1-5|.|once|TRBV28
CASSLSSGDGLQHF
TGTGCCAGCAGTTTATCATCCGGGGATGGGCTCCAGCATTTT
>TRBJ1-2|TRBD1|.|TRBV6-5
CASSYSRGDGYTF
TGTGCCAGCAGTTACTCCAGGGGGGATGGCTACACCTTC
>TRBJ2-4|TRBD2|.|TRBV6-5
CASSPIAGGLNIQYF
TGTGCCAGCAGTCCGATAGCGGGGGGGCTAAACATTCAGTACTTC
>TRBJ1-1|.|.|TRBV29-1
CSSPEGTEAFF
TGCAGCTCCCCGGAGGGCACTGAAGCTTTCTTT
>TRBJ1-1|.|.|TRBV6-5
CASSYGGGGTEAFF
TGTGCCAGCAGTTACGGTGGGGGCGGTACTGAAGCTTTCTTT
>TRBJ2-4|TRBD1|.|TRBV4-2
CASSQDPGTGGFQNIQYF
TGTGCCAGCAGCCAAGATCCCGGGACAGGGGGTTTCCAAAACATTCAGTACTTC
>TRBJ2-4|TRBD2|.|TRBV27
CASSSRTSGGPLAKNIQYF
TGTGCCAGCAGTTCAAGGACTAGCGGGGGGCCCCTAGCCAAAAACATTCAGTACTTC
>TRBJ1-6|.|few|TRBV14
CASSSLLGNSPLHF
TGTGCCAGCAGTAGTTTGCTGGGCAATTCACCCCTCCACTTT
>TRBJ2-7|.|.|TRBV4-3
CASSQGGRGAYEQYF
TGCGCCAGCAGCCAAGGAGGAAGGGGTGCCTACGAGCAGTACTTC
>TRBJ2-1|.|few|TRBV11-2
CASSLGGVEQFF
TGTGCCAGCAGCTTAGGGGGGGTTGAGCAGTTCTTC
>TRBJ2-7|.|.|TRBV4-3
CASSQDRAGDYEQYF
TGCGCCAGCAGCCAAGATAGAGCAGGCGACTACGAGCAGTACTTC
>TRBJ1-1|.|.|TRBV5-6
CASSTGGNTEAFF
TGTGCCAGCAGCACCGGGGGGAACACTGAAGCTTTCTTT
>TRBJ2-7|.|.|TRBV2
CASSRDSVYEQYF
TGTGCCAGCAGCCGCGACAGTGTCTACGAGCAGTACTTC
>TRBJ2-7|.|.|TRBV4-3
CASSQDFLRGPRRSEQYF
TGCGCCAGCAGCCAAGATTTTCTGCGGGGTCCCCGAAGGTCCGAGCAGTACTTC
>TRBJ2-2|.|.|TRBV28
CASSPLLALLAGELFF
TGTGCCAGCTCCCCCCTCCTAGCACTCCTCGCCGGGGAGCTGTTTTTT
>TRBJ2-7|.|.|TRBV6-5
CASSYSLVSYEQYF
TGTGCCAGCAGTTACTCGTTAGTCTCCTACGAGCAGTACTTC
>TRBJ1-1|TRBD1|few|TRBV7-8
CASSYRTGMNTEAFF
TGTGCCAGCAGCTACCGGACAGGCATGAACACTGAAGCTTTCTTT
>TRBJ2-1|.|.|TRBV7-9
CASSLALNEQFF
TGTGCCAGCAGCTTAGCTCTGAATGAGCAGTTCTTC
>TRBJ2-2|TRBD2|once|TRBV13
CASTRQAGGRTGELFF
TGTGCCAGCACCCGACAGGCGGGGGGACGGACCGGGGAGCTGTTTTTT
>TRBJ2-2|TRBD2|.|TRBV6-1
CASSEAGGVRKGWRNTGELFF
TGTGCCAGCAGTGAAGCGGGGGGGGTCCGTAAGGGTTGGAGGAACACCGGGGAGCTGTTTTTT
>TRBJ2-7|TRBD2|.|TRBV4-3
CASSLRLAGAGEQYF
TGCGCCAGCAGCCTTAGACTAGCGGGGGCTGGGGAGCAGTACTTC
>TRBJ1-1|.|.|TRBV28
CASSLLTEAFF
TGTGCCAGCAGTCTGTTAACTGAAGCTTTCTTT
>TRBJ2-5|.|.|TRBV7-9
CASSLRGALQYF
TGTGCCAGCAGCTTACGGGGGGCCTTACAGTACTTC
>TRBJ1-2|.|.|TRBV2
CASMAGNYGYTF
TGTGCCAGCATGGCGGGAAACTATGGCTACACCTTC
>TRBJ1-5|TRBD1|.|TRBV27
CASSPGQENQPQHF
TGTGCCAGCAGTCCAGGACAGGAGAATCAGCCCCAGCATTTT
>TRBJ2-3|.|once|TRBV5-6
CASSLVQYTDTQYF
TGTGCCAGCAGCTTGGTCCAGTACACAGATACGCAGTATTTT
>TRBJ2-7|TRBD1|.|TRBV5-1
CASSLPTGGSSYEQYF
TGCGCCAGCAGCCTACCGACAGGGGGCAGCTCCTACGAGCAGTACTTC
>TRBJ1-1|.|.|TRBV7-9
CASTSVGGTEAFF
TGTGCCAGCACCTCAGTGGGGGGAACTGAAGCTTTCTTT
>TRBJ2-7|.|.|TRBV27
CASRPGGVVYEQYF
TGTGCCAGCAGGCCCGGGGGTGTTGTCTACGAGCAGTACTTC
>TRBJ2-3|TRBD2|.|TRBV9
CASSPPSWRGVHTDTQYF
TGTGCCAGCAGCCCTCCAAGCTGGCGGGGGGTTCACACAGATACGCAGTATTTT
>TRBJ2-3|TRBD2|.|TRBV18
CASSPRSGGEADTQYF
TGTGCCAGCTCACCACGCAGCGGGGGGGAGGCAGATACGCAGTATTTT
>TRBJ2-1|TRBD2|.|TRBV5-6
CASSSGLAGGFF
TGTGCCAGCAGCTCGGGACTAGCGGGGGGGTTCTTC
>TRBJ1-1|.|once|TRBV6-5
CASSYSGRAGTEAFF
TGTGCCAGCAGTTACTCGGGCAGGGCGGGAACTGAAGCTTTCTTT
>TRBJ2-7|.|.|TRBV2
CASSDGTGRRDEQYF
TGTGCCAGCAGTGATGGTACAGGGCGAAGGGACGAGCAGTACTTC
>TRBJ2-7|TRBD2|.|TRBV7-9
CASSSGTSGVSYEQYF
TGTGCCAGCAGCTCCGGGACTAGCGGGGTCTCCTACGAGCAGTACTTC
>TRBJ2-7|.|.|TRBV21-1
CASSKGQCYEQYF
TGTGCCAGCAGCAAGGGACAATGCTACGAGCAGTACTTC
>TRBJ1-2|.|.|TRBV6-5
CASSYSSGDYGYTF
TGTGCCAGCAGTTACTCATCAGGGGACTATGGCTACACCTTC
>TRBJ2-5|TRBD2|.|TRBV9
CASSVDGGGNQETQYF
TGTGCCAGCAGCGTAGACGGCGGGGGAAACCAAGAGACCCAGTACTTC
>TRBJ2-5|TRBD2|.|TRBV29-1
CSVEAQTSQRVETQYF
TGCAGCGTTGAGGCCCAGACTAGCCAACGGGTCGAGACCCAGTACTTC
>TRBJ2-1|.|.|TRBV27
CASRSPLREQFF
TGTGCCAGCAGGAGCCCTCTAAGAGAGCAGTTCTTC
>TRBJ1-1|.|.|TRBV6-6
CASSYGRGSTEAFF
TGTGCCAGCAGTTACGGCAGGGGAAGCACTGAGGCTTTCTTT
>TRBJ1-2|.|.|TRBV5-1
CASSLNGGYTF
TGCGCCAGCAGCCTGAACGGGGGCTACACCTTC
>TRBJ1-2|.|once|TRBV25-1
CASSETTPNYGYTF
TGTGCCAGCAGTGAAACCACACCTAACTATGGCTACACCTTC
>TRBJ2-7|.|once|TRBV10-3
CAITTGVGEQYF
TGTGCCATCACTACGGGGGTTGGCGAGCAGTACTTC
>TRBJ1-5|.|.|TRBV28
CASSFKGEQPQHF
TGTGCCAGCAGTTTTAAGGGGGAGCAGCCCCAGCATTTT
>TRBJ2-7|.|.|TRBV7-8
CASSLAYGDYEQYF
TGTGCCAGCAGCTTAGCGTACGGGGACTACGAGCAGTACTTC